This T cell receptor beta chain was retrieved from a study of T cells after yellow fever vaccination. Using its own MiXCR run on the 5' RACE reads, TCRdb lists one record per CDR3 protein. The sample consists of over 250,000 distinct CDR3 sequences, roughly 4% of them appearing once. V shed 5 bases and J 4 bases; nucleotides not matched to a gene: 8. CDR1 is SGHRS, CDR2 YFSETQ, per germline. The CDR3 covers 15 residues. This chain uses TRBV5-1 with TRBJ2-7, with TRBD1 matching over 11 bases. The receptor's source is a man between 18 and 29 years old who received the YFV17D yellow fever vaccine. The sample here was PBMCs, taken 5 days after the yellow fever booster vaccination. The CDR3 spells CASRPGQGALYEQYF. In DNA, the CDR3 is TGCGCCAGCAGACCCGGACAGGGGGCGTTGTACGAGCAGTACTTC.